This T cell receptor (beta chain) was profiled in a study of T cell repertoires in cytomegalovirus infection. TCRdb redid the calling of the reads with MiXCR, one entry per CDR3 protein. The data show about 460,000 distinct CDR3 sequences, over 9% seen once. In its sample, this clonotype was seen many times. This clonotype was obtained from a human donor in good health (CMV status not recorded). Some clones in this sample may be carry-over from other donors' samples. Sequenced input: PBMCs.

The DNA for the CDR3 is TGTGCCAGCAGCGGCGGGACAGGGGGCCTGGACGAGCAGTACTTC. Amino acid sequence: CASSGGTGGLDEQYF. The V and J genes are TRBV7-9 and TRBJ2-7, with 12 nucleotides matching TRBD1. The V gene end was trimmed by 5 bases and the J gene end by 5 bases; junction bases not matched to a gene: 7. CDR1 and CDR2 (germline): SEHNR, FQNEAQ (reference sequence). The CDR3 covers 15 residues.